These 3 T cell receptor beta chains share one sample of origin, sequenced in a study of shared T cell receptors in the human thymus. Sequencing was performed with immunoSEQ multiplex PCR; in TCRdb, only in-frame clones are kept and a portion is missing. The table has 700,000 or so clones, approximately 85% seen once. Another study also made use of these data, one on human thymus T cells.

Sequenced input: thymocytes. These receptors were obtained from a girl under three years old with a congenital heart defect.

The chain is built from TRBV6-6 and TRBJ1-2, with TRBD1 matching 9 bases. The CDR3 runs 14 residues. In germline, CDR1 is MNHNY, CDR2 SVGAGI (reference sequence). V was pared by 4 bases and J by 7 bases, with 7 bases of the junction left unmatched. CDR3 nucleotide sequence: TGTGCCAGCAGTTCACAGGGGGCAGGAGGTGGCTACACCTTC. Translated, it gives CASSSQGAGGGYTF.

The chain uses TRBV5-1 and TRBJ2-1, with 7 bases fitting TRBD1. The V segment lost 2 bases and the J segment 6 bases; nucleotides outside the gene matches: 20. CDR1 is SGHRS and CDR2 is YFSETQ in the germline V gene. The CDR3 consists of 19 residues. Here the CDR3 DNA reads TGCGCCAGCAGCTTATTATCCCCCTTGGCCGCGACAGGGACCAATGAGCAGTTCTTC. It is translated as CASSLLSPLAATGTNEQFF.

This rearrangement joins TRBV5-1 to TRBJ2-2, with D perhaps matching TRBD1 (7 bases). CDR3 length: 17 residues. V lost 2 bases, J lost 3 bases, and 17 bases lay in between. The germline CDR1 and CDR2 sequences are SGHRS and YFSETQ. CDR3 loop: CASSFERQGGHTGELFF. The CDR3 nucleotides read TGCGCCAGCAGCTTCGAGAGACAGGGAGGTCACACCGGGGAGCTGTTTTTT.